These 25 T cell receptor beta chains originate from one sample sequenced in a study of cytomegalovirus exposure and HLA in healthy donors. PCR used 60 Vbeta primers and 13 Jbeta primers. Assay: immunoSEQ multiplex PCR; the TCRdb copy retains only in-frame clones and omits some. In the table there are under 200,000 clones, around 75% of which are singletons. The sequencing input was PBMCs. All receptors come from a woman between 25 and 40 years old in good health and CMV-seropositive.

This clone has a single count. The rearrangement joins TRBV9 to TRBJ2-3; tentative D call: TRBD1 (5 bases). The germline V and J ends were trimmed by 0 bases and 0 bases, with 8 bases remaining between them. Germline CDR1 SGDLS, CDR2 YYNGEE. The CDR3 is 15 amino acids. DNA for the CDR3: TGTGCCAGCAGCGTAGGGGGCAGGAGCACAGATACGCAGTATTTT. This codes for CASSVGGRSTDTQYF.

The chain has TRBV2 and TRBJ2-3, with D possibly matching TRBD1 (8 bases). Germline CDR1 reads SNHLY; CDR2 reads FYNNEI. V shed 2 bases and J shed 0 bases, with 21 bases lying between them. This CDR3 is built from 19 residues. CDR3 coding DNA: TGTGCCAGCAGTGAACAGAATGAGGACAGGGAGGGTAGCACAGATACGCAGTATTTT. This sequence encodes CASSEQNEDREGSTDTQYF.

This chain links TRBV6-1 with TRBJ2-7; the D is unclear. CDR1 and CDR2 (germline): MNHNS, SASEGT. V lost 6 bases and J 2 bases, leaving 5 bases between the germline ends. The CDR3 consists of 11 residues. CDR3 in DNA: TGTGCCAGCAGCAACACCTACGAGCAGTACTTC. The encoded protein is CASSNTYEQYF.

This sequence joins TRBV5-6 and TRBJ1-1; D gene ambiguous. V dropped 2 bases and J dropped 3 bases, with 5 bases sitting between them. CDR1 and CDR2 (germline): SGHDT, YYEEEE. The length of the CDR3 is 12 residues. The CDR3 loop reads CASSFQDTEAFF. The DNA of the CDR3 is TGTGCCAGCAGCTTCCAGGACACTGAAGCTTTCTTT.

The chain uses TRBV7-9 and TRBJ1-5, with a weak D call TRBD1 (6 bases). Trimming removed 0 bases at V and 1 base at J, with 19 bases between. The CDR3 covers 19 residues. In germline, CDR1 is SEHNR, CDR2 FQNEAQ (reference sequence). The CDR3 loop is CASSLAAGAGRVSNQPQHF. CDR3 nucleotide sequence: TGTGCCAGCAGCTTAGCAGCGGGGGCAGGACGAGTGAGCAATCAGCCCCAGCATTTT.

Remarks on this clone: The junction departs from the called germline gene at one end, perhaps through a read error. V gene TRBV11-1 combines with J gene TRBJ2-3; 9 bases match TRBD1. CDR3 size: 15 residues. The germline gives CDR1 SGHAT, CDR2 FQDESV (reference sequence). CDR3 protein: CASSLGTGITDTQYF. CDR3 bases: TGTGCCAGCAGTTTAGGGACAGGGATCACAGATACGCAGTATTTT.

V and J are TRBV5-1 and TRBJ2-6, with 7 nucleotides matching TRBD2. J gave up 4 bases and V 4 bases, and 11 bases lay outside the gene matches. This CDR3 is 17 amino acids long. Germline V gives CDR1 SGHRS, CDR2 YFSETQ. Here the CDR3 reads CASSPGLGAVGANVLTF. The CDR3 DNA is TGCGCCAGCAGCCCCGGACTAGGGGCAGTGGGGGCCAACGTCCTGACTTTC.

The rearrangement uses TRBV5-4 and TRBJ1-2; D not resolved. The germline CDR1 and CDR2 sequences are SGHNT and YYREEE (reference sequence). This CDR3 has 13 amino acids. Trimming left V 3 bases short and J 8 bases short, with 14 bases between. The CDR3 reads CASSSPPGWGYTF. CDR3 bases: TGTGCCAGCAGCTCGCCGCCGGGGTGGGGCTACACCTTC.

The genes are TRBV6-6 and TRBJ1-5, with D hard to call. The length of the CDR3 is 16 residues. V was trimmed by 0 bases and J by 2 bases, leaving 11 bases between them. Germline CDR1 and CDR2: MNHNY and SVGAGI (reference sequence). CDR3 residues: CASSYSLGFGNQPQHF. The CDR3 DNA reads TGTGCCAGCAGTTACTCTCTAGGTTTTGGCAATCAGCCCCAGCATTTT.

The rearrangement uses TRBV10-2 and TRBJ2-3, with 9 bases aligning to TRBD2. The germline V gene has CDR1 WSHSY and CDR2 SAAADI. This CDR3 is 14 amino acids long. J gave up 8 bases and V 4 bases, and 7 bases lay outside the gene matches. Here the CDR3 DNA reads TGCGCCAGCAGTGCCCTAGCGGGGAGCGGTACGCAGTATTTT. This gives the protein CASSALAGSGTQYF.

The gene calls are TRBV4-3 and TRBJ2-3; perhaps TRBD2 as D (5 bases). Germline V gene data show CDR1 as LGHNA and CDR2 as YSLEER. CDR3 length equals 15 residues. V lost 0 bases and J 3 bases, leaving 10 bases between the germline ends. The CDR3 DNA follows: TGCGCCAGCAGCCAAGATACCGGGGAAACAGATACGCAGTATTTT. It translates to CASSQDTGETDTQYF.

The chain couples TRBV5-4 to TRBJ2-1; the D gene is possibly TRBD2 (6 bases). Trimming stripped 0 bases from V and 2 bases from J, with 12 bases between. The CDR3 loop spans 16 amino acids. Germline-derived CDR1 and CDR2 are SGHNT and YYREEE (reference sequence). The chain's CDR3 is CASSLGTGETYNEQFF. Here the CDR3 DNA reads TGTGCCAGCAGCTTGGGGACGGGAGAGACCTACAATGAGCAGTTCTTC.

The chain recombines TRBV27 with TRBJ2-6, with TRBD1 matching over 12 bases. J was trimmed by 0 bases and V by 6 bases; bases with no gene match: 12. The germline V gene encodes CDR1 MNHEY and CDR2 SMNVEV (reference sequence). CDR3 length equals 20 residues. The CDR3: CASRGGDRGQSSSGANVLTF. DNA for the CDR3: TGTGCCAGCAGGGGGGGGGACAGGGGGCAATCTAGCTCTGGGGCCAACGTCCTGACTTTC.

This clone was counted a few times. V is TRBV10-1 and J is TRBJ2-3; D is perhaps TRBD1 (6 bases). Trimming removed 5 bases from V and 13 bases from J, with 19 bases in between. Germline loops: CDR1 WNHNN, CDR2 SYGVQD (reference sequence). The CDR3 has 13 residues. The DNA of the CDR3 is TGCGCCAGCAGTTTACGGGATCAAGGGGGAGAGTATTTT. Translated: CASSLRDQGGEYF.

V and J are TRBV7-9 and TRBJ2-5; D is perhaps TRBD2 (6 bases). This CDR3 has 14 amino acids. The V and J ends lost 2 bases and 5 bases respectively, with 12 bases between them. Germline lookup yields CDR1 SEHNR and CDR2 FQNEAQ (reference sequence). The CDR3: CASSLQLEGETQYF. In nucleotides, the CDR3 is TGTGCCAGCAGCTTACAATTGGAGGGGGAGACCCAGTACTTC.

This clone was detected once. The V and J genes are TRBV11-2 and TRBJ2-3; a possible D gene is TRBD2 (6 bases). Trimming took off 3 bases at V and 3 bases at J, with 16 bases between the two ends. CDR3 length: 16 amino acids. The germline V gene encodes CDR1 SGHAT and CDR2 FQNNGV. CDR3 DNA sequence: TGTGCCAGCAGCTTGACGGGAGCACCGCCTACAGATACGCAGTATTTT. Translating it yields CASSLTGAPPTDTQYF.

This chain connects TRBV7-9 to TRBJ2-7; 9 bases align to TRBD1. The CDR3 extends over 15 amino acids. CDR1 and CDR2 (germline): SEHNR, FQNEAQ (reference sequence). With V trimmed by 4 bases and J by 6 bases, 10 bases remained unmatched. CDR3 in amino acids: CASSSQGAGMAEQYF. In DNA, the CDR3 is TGTGCCAGCAGCTCACAGGGGGCGGGGATGGCCGAGCAGTACTTC.

This clone came up a few times. The chain combines TRBV21-1 with TRBJ1-2. TRBV21-1 is a recognized pseudogene. CDR3 size: 14 residues. CDR3 loop: CASRGRARDCGYTF. The CDR3 DNA reads TGTGCCTCCCGGGGTAGGGCTCGAGATTGTGGCTACACCTTC.

The chain employs TRBV6-5 and TRBJ1-2; no definite D call. There are 12 residues in the CDR3. Germline V gene data show CDR1 as MNHEY and CDR2 as SVGAGI. V lost 2 bases and J 7 bases, leaving 8 bases between the germline ends. The CDR3 loop is CASSYRGSGYTF. The CDR3 region has the DNA TGTGCCAGCAGTTACCGAGGGTCTGGCTACACCTTC.

This clone was seen only a few times. V is TRBV9 and J is TRBJ1-4; a possible D gene is TRBD1 (6 bases). CDR3 length: 15 amino acids. The germline CDR1 and CDR2 sequences are SGDLS and YYNGEE. The V end lost 2 bases, the J end lost 6 bases, and 14 bases lay between the germline ends. The CDR3 region has the DNA TGTGCCAGCAGCGTGGTTGGGGGCGCCGATGAAAAACTGTTTTTT. Amino acids: CASSVVGGADEKLFF.

This clone was found a few times. The V gene is TRBV6-5, the J gene TRBJ1-3; TRBD1 agrees at 8 bases. J gave up 7 bases and V 6 bases, and 8 bases lay outside the gene matches. The CDR3 spans 14 residues. Germline CDR1 and CDR2: MNHEY and SVGAGI. CDR3 DNA: TGTGCCAGCAGGAGGGCCGACAGGGGCAACACCATATATTTT. It specifies CASRRADRGNTIYF.

The count of this clone is one. The gene calls are TRBV6-4 and TRBJ2-1, with 7 positions matching TRBD2. The V gene end was trimmed by 0 bases and the J gene end by 6 bases; junction bases not matched to a gene: 5. The germline V gene has CDR1 MRHNA and CDR2 SNTAGT. CDR3 length: 15 residues. CDR3: CASSDSSGVFNEQFF. CDR3 DNA sequence: TGTGCCAGCAGTGACTCCAGCGGGGTATTCAATGAGCAGTTCTTC.

The chain has TRBV27 and TRBJ1-5; TRBD1 matches 8 bases. The CDR3 length is 14 residues. V lost 8 bases and J lost 8; bases outside the gene matches: 11. From germline, CDR1 is MNHEY and CDR2 SMNVEV (reference sequence). The CDR3 DNA follows: TGTGCCAGCGCATGGACAGGGCGACAGAAGCCCCAGCATTTT. Translation: CASAWTGRQKPQHF.

This clone is a singleton in its sample. The V and J genes are TRBV10-3 and TRBJ2-3, with 10 bases that match TRBD2. CDR3 length: 14 residues. Germline-derived CDR1 and CDR2 are ENHRY and SYGVKD. The J segment lost 4 bases and the V segment lost 7 bases, leaving 5 bases of the junction unmatched. The CDR3 coding sequence is TGTGCCATCAAGAGCGGGAGGGGCGCAGATACGCAGTATTTT. Amino acids: CAIKSGRGADTQYF.

The chain couples TRBV6-5 to TRBJ2-5; 8 positions match TRBD2. With V trimmed by 0 bases and J by 2 bases, 5 bases remained unmatched. CDR3 length: 16 residues. CDR1 MNHEY and CDR2 SVGAGI come from the germline V gene. The CDR3: CASSYSIAGGQETQYF. In DNA, the CDR3 is TGTGCCAGCAGTTACTCGATTGCGGGGGGTCAAGAGACCCAGTACTTC.